The rows below give T cell receptor beta chains drawn from one sample of a study of T cell responses to AZD1222 COVID-19 vaccine. Sequenced by immunoSEQ multiplex PCR; TCRdb stores in-frame clones only, minus some. The sample consists of some 170,000 clones, 90% to 95% of them appearing once. This specimen consisted of peripheral blood, obtained on day 0 of AZD1222 vaccination. These receptors all stem from an adult in good health. Each CDR3 is given with its conserved first and last residue. The D gene is left open where the match is weak. Where a row states a size, it is once, few, many or the class of an expanded clone; other rows omit it.

d_call	j_call	v_call	clone_size	cdr3_aa	cdr3_nt
TRBD2	TRBJ2-3	TRBV5-1	-	CASSATSGGTDTQYF	TGCGCCAGCAGCGCGACTAGCGGGGGAACAGATACGCAGTATTTT
-	TRBJ2-7	TRBV4-3	-	CASSQEPRGSEQYF	TGCGCCAGCAGCCAAGAACCAAGGGGAAGCGAGCAGTACTTC
-	TRBJ1-3	TRBV3-1/TRBV3-2	-	CASSQGFGNLGNTIYF	TGTGCCAGCAGCCAAGGATTTGGGAATCTTGGAAACACCATATATTTT
-	TRBJ1-2	TRBV10-3	-	CAISEPWTVFNYGYTF	TGTGCCATCAGTGAGCCCTGGACAGTTTTTAACTATGGCTACACCTTC
-	TRBJ2-7	TRBV6-5	-	CASSWTASSYEQYF	TGTGCCAGCTCATGGACTGCGAGCTCCTACGAGCAGTACTTC
-	TRBJ2-3	TRBV4-1	-	CASSQALSTDTQYF	TGCGCCAGCAGCCAGGCCTTGAGCACAGATACGCAGTATTTT
TRBD2	TRBJ2-5	TRBV11-3	-	CASSQTGTSLSSGETQYF	TGTGCCAGCAGCCAAACCGGGACTAGCCTAAGTAGCGGAGAGACCCAGTACTTC
-	TRBJ1-4	TRBV12-3/TRBV12-4	-	CASAGVPYEKLFF	TGTGCCAGTGCGGGAGTCCCGTATGAAAAACTGTTTTTT
-	TRBJ1-6	TRBV19	once	CASRQESSYNSPLHF	TGTGCCAGTAGACAGGAAAGCTCCTATAATTCACCCCTCCACTTT
-	TRBJ2-3	TRBV6-5	-	CASRKPSGLADTQYF	TGTGCCAGCAGGAAACCGAGCGGATTAGCAGATACGCAGTATTTT
TRBD1	TRBJ2-2	TRBV11-3	-	CASSKGQGAAGELFF	TGTGCCAGCAGCAAGGGACAGGGGGCGGCCGGGGAGCTGTTTTTT
TRBD1	TRBJ1-4	TRBV7-2	-	CASSRQGGNEKLFF	TGTGCCAGCAGCAGACAGGGGGGGAATGAAAAACTGTTTTTT
-	TRBJ2-5	TRBV28	-	CASSYQQETQYF	TGTGCCAGCAGCTATCAACAAGAGACCCAGTACTTC
-	TRBJ2-7	TRBV6-2/TRBV6-3	-	CASSFSWGRGYF	TGTGCCAGCAGTTTTAGCTGGGGCCGGGGTTACTTC
-	TRBJ1-1	TRBV18	-	CASSPFRENTEAFF	TGTGCCAGCTCACCCTTTCGGGAGAACACTGAAGCTTTCTTT
TRBD1	TRBJ1-6	TRBV3-1/TRBV3-2	-	CASSQDGTGLNSPLHF	TGTGCCAGCAGCCAAGACGGGACAGGGTTGAATTCACCCCTCCACTTT
-	TRBJ2-3	TRBV7-9	-	CASSLGGFTDTQYF	TGTGCCAGCAGCTTAGGGGGATTCACAGATACGCAGTATTTT
-	TRBJ1-1	TRBV25-1	few	CASSTGITEAFF	TGTGCCAGCAGCACAGGGATCACCGAAGCTTTCTTT
-	TRBJ2-3	TRBV28	-	CASSKTGARISGTDTQYF	TGTGCCAGCAGCAAGACAGGAGCCCGAATTTCTGGCACAGATACGCAGTATTTT
-	TRBJ1-6	TRBV3-1/TRBV3-2	-	CASSQAISSPLHF	TGTGCCAGCAGCCAAGCCATAAGTTCACCCCTCCACTTT
-	TRBJ1-2	TRBV19	-	CASSIRGFEGYTF	TGTGCCAGTAGTATAAGAGGGTTCGAGGGCTACACCTTC
TRBD1	TRBJ1-3	TRBV18	once	CASSPNVPGQGSGNTIYF	TGTGCCAGCTCACCAAATGTTCCGGGACAGGGCTCTGGAAACACCATATATTTT
-	TRBJ1-5	TRBV27	-	CASSTMAELNQPQHF	TGTGCCAGCAGCACCATGGCGGAACTCAATCAGCCCCAGCATTTT
-	TRBJ1-1	TRBV7-6	-	CASSPTGQMNTEAFF	TGTGCCAGCAGCCCGACTGGACAGATGAACACTGAAGCTTTCTTT
-	TRBJ1-2	TRBV14	once	CASSPSSVYGYTF	TGTGCCAGCAGCCCCTCCTCCGTCTATGGCTACACCTTC
-	TRBJ2-1	TRBV10-1	-	CASRSGPSYYNEQFF	TGCGCCAGCAGAAGCGGCCCGAGCTATTACAATGAGCAGTTCTTC
-	TRBJ1-2	TRBV5-5	-	CASSLGPENYGYTF	TGTGCCAGCAGCTTGGGCCCAGAAAACTATGGCTACACCTTC
-	TRBJ1-2	TRBV28	-	CASSLVSWRQRYGYTF	TGTGCCAGCAGTTTAGTGAGCTGGCGGCAGCGCTATGGCTACACCTTC
-	TRBJ2-1	TRBV20-1	-	CSAGAWEQFF	TGCAGTGCGGGCGCCTGGGAGCAGTTCTTC
-	TRBJ2-7	TRBV27	-	CASSPLTGLGYEQYF	TGTGCCAGCAGTCCTTTAACAGGGTTGGGCTACGAGCAGTACTTC
-	TRBJ2-1	TRBV7-9	-	CASSSIDGSSYNEQFF	TGTGCCAGCAGCTCAATTGACGGGAGCTCCTACAATGAGCAGTTCTTC
TRBD1	TRBJ2-7	TRBV7-2	-	CASSLRDRGGYEQYF	TGTGCCAGCAGCTTAAGGGACAGGGGGGGCTACGAGCAGTACTTC
-	TRBJ1-3	TRBV25-1	-	CASSVGGHSGNTIYF	TGTGCCAGCAGTGTGGGGGGCCACTCTGGAAACACCATATATTTT
-	TRBJ1-4	TRBV5-4	-	CASSPGVNEKLFF	TGTGCCAGCAGCCCCGGGGTTAATGAAAAACTGTTTTTT
-	TRBJ1-4	TRBV19	-	CASSRDPSGEKLFF	TGTGCCAGTAGTAGAGACCCTAGTGGTGAAAAACTGTTTTTT
-	TRBJ1-1	TRBV6-5	many	CASSFDRRETFF	TGTGCCAGCAGCTTCGACAGGAGGGAAACTTTCTTT
TRBD1	TRBJ1-5	TRBV23-1	-	CASSQKGQGLNQPQHF	TGCGCCAGCAGTCAGAAGGGACAGGGTCTAAATCAGCCCCAGCATTTT
-	TRBJ1-1	TRBV18	-	CASSPSFRELGTEAFF	TGTGCCAGCTCACCTTCTTTTAGGGAGCTGGGCACTGAAGCTTTCTTT
-	TRBJ2-1	TRBV18	-	CASSVSNSYNEQFF	TGTGCCAGCTCGGTCTCTAATTCCTACAATGAGCAGTTCTTC
-	TRBJ2-3	TRBV3-1/TRBV3-2	-	CASSQGPSTDTQYF	TGTGCCAGCAGCCAAGGGCCCAGCACAGATACGCAGTATTTT
-	TRBJ2-7	TRBV5-1	-	CASSPRGGDEQYF	TGCGCCAGCAGCCCAAGGGGGGGCGACGAGCAGTACTTC
-	TRBJ1-1	TRBV2	-	CASSVGELNTEAFF	TGTGCCAGCAGTGTTGGAGAATTGAACACTGAAGCTTTCTTT
TRBD2	TRBJ2-1	TRBV4-3	-	CASSYGTSNYNEQFF	TGCGCCAGCAGCTACGGGACTAGCAACTACAATGAGCAGTTCTTC
TRBD1	TRBJ1-6	TRBV4-1	-	CASSRKGQDRGKDSPLHF	TGCGCCAGCAGCCGCAAGGGCCAAGACAGGGGGAAGGACTCACCCCTCCACTTT
TRBD1	TRBJ1-2	TRBV18	once	CASSLTDRGANYGYTF	TGTGCCAGCTCACTCACCGACAGGGGGGCGAACTATGGCTACACCTTC
TRBD1	TRBJ1-1	TRBV7-2	-	CASSTRQGKPDPAFF	TGTGCCAGCAGCACCCGACAGGGCAAACCGGATCCAGCTTTCTTT
TRBD2	TRBJ2-1	TRBV11-3	-	CASSLTSGGLHEQFF	TGTGCCAGCAGCCTGACTAGCGGGGGATTACATGAGCAGTTCTTC
-	TRBJ1-6	TRBV30	-	CAWRGQGMFYLPLHF	TGTGCCTGGAGGGGCCAGGGGATGTTTTATTTACCCCTCCACTTT
TRBD1	TRBJ1-6	TRBV9	-	CASSVEGQTNSALHF	TGTGCCAGCAGCGTAGAGGGACAGACCAATTCAGCCCTCCACTTT
TRBD1	TRBJ2-5	TRBV4-1	-	CASSKATGPTQTQYF	TGCGCCAGCAGCAAAGCGACAGGGCCGACACAGACCCAGTACTTC
TRBD1	TRBJ2-6	TRBV9	-	CASSVERDRGTAGANVLTF	TGTGCCAGCAGCGTAGAGCGGGACAGGGGTACTGCTGGGGCCAACGTCCTGACTTTC
-	TRBJ1-6	TRBV5-6	once	CASSLNDMYSYNSPLHF	TGTGCCAGCAGCTTAAACGATATGTACTCCTATAATTCACCCCTCCACTTT
TRBD2	TRBJ2-3	TRBV5-1	-	CASSLIPVAGAGDTQYF	TGCGCCAGCAGCTTGATCCCCGTAGCGGGGGCGGGAGATACGCAGTATTTT
-	TRBJ1-5	TRBV10-3	-	CAISAKTDQPQHF	TGTGCCATCAGTGCTAAAACGGATCAGCCCCAGCATTTT
TRBD1	TRBJ1-1	TRBV6-5	-	CASWDRGLGNTEAFF	TGTGCCAGCTGGGACAGGGGTTTGGGAAACACTGAAGCTTTCTTT